The sequence of this TCR beta chain was determined in a study of T cell responses to AZD1222 COVID-19 vaccine. Study-level results: Unmutated variant regions are reportedly targeted by nearly half of spike-specific TCRs. CD4 TCRs associated with vaccination spanned spike, dominating at 160-218 and 743-854. Receipt of two AZD1222 doses was followed by a rise in Spike-specific TCR breadth and depth. Among the donors, most were white British and more were female, and clonal diversity was possibly underestimated.

Profiling relied on immunoSEQ multiplex PCR, and the TCRdb table lists in-frame clones only, not all of them. The data hold roughly 84,000 clones, with about 85% observed a single time. As to this clone: Its specificity is unknown.

The source is an adult in good health. The sample in question was peripheral blood, obtained on day 0 of AZD1222 vaccination.

CDR3 in DNA: TGTGCCATCAGTCCTAACCCCACAGATACGCAGTATTTT. Encoded protein: CAISPNPTDTQYF. This sequence joins TRBV10-3 and TRBJ2-3; unclear D gene. The length of the CDR3 is 13 residues. Trimming took off 5 bases at V and 2 bases at J, with 8 bases between the two ends. Germline V CDR1 and CDR2: ENHRY, SYGVKD.